This T cell receptor beta chain was profiled in a study of T cell responses to AZD1222 COVID-19 vaccine. Produced via immunoSEQ multiplex PCR; TCRdb's table is partial and in-frame only. The sample records over 60,000 clones, around 89% being singletons. The CDR3 sequence is 16 residues long. V lost 0 bases and J lost 7; bases outside the gene matches: 8. The germline V gene has CDR1 LGHNT and CDR2 FRNRAP. This TCR derives from an adult who received the MenACWY meningococcal vaccine as a control. This material consisted of peripheral blood, taken 28 days after the second dose of the MenACWY control vaccine. This chain connects TRBV12-5 to TRBJ2-2; 7 nucleotides align to TRBD1. The DNA for the CDR3 is TGTGCTAGTGGTTTGGTACTGTCAGGGGGTATCGGGGAGCTGTTTTTT. Translation: CASGLVLSGGIGELFF.